The entry that follows covers one T cell receptor (beta chain) sequence. The antigen is unknown. The data belong to a study of OX40 agonist ivuxolimab in advanced cancers. About the research overall: Hepatocellular carcinoma, melanoma, renal cell or head and neck cancer affected the dose-escalation patients. Partial responses were achieved by three patients: one hepatocellular carcinoma, two cutaneous melanoma.

General study points: Partly responding patients at 0.1-3.0 mg/kg showed some of the smallest clonal expansion.

Sequenced by immunoSEQ multiplex PCR; TCRdb stores in-frame clones only, minus some. The sample has 80,000 or so clones, roughly 91% seen once; the top ten hold 0.32%. The receptor comes from an adult with an advanced solid tumor such as melanoma, head and neck, liver or kidney cancer. The material sequenced was CD4+ or CD8+ T cells sorted from blood, taken in a trial of the OX40 agonist ivuxolimab.

CDR3: CASSEYPAGYTF. Written as DNA, the CDR3 is TGTGCCAGCAGTGAATACCCTGCCGGCTACACCTTC. The rearrangement links TRBV25-1 to TRBJ1-2; D is undetermined. The V and J ends lost 0 bases and 8 bases respectively, with 7 bases between them. Germline CDR1 MGHDK, CDR2 SYGVNS. The CDR3 sequence is 12 residues long.